Here is one T cell receptor (beta chain) with its context. The source of the sample is a study of blood T cell repertoires in COVID-19. About the research overall: Spain, Italy and the United States supplied samples that represented acute and convalescent COVID-19. Nucleic acid was either cDNA or gDNA, and it came from T cells, B-cell-depleted T cells, or PBMCs.

The CDR3 length is 15 residues. The V gene end was trimmed by 8 bases and the J gene end by 4 bases; junction bases not matched to a gene: 9. Germline V gene lookup returns CDR1 PRHDT and CDR2 FYEKMQ (reference sequence). In the study's own analysis: Reference gene primer amplification in the assay estimated nucleated cell counts. The method was immunoSEQ multiplex PCR; TCRdb's version includes in-frame clones alone and lacks a portion of them. For V, J and clone size, that table is used; D and trimming come from the DNA. In the table there are 100,000 to 110,000 clones, 80% of which are singletons. The V gene is TRBV13, the J gene TRBJ2-1, with 9 bases fitting TRBD1. The sequenced sample consisted of peripheral blood. This receptor was identified in a man between 65 and 85 years old with active or convalescent COVID-19. The chain's CDR3 is CASSITGQGYNEQFF. CDR3 nucleotides: TGTGCCAGCTCAATCACGGGACAGGGATACAATGAGCAGTTCTTC. Together with reference TRBV13 and TRBJ2-1, the CDR3 gives the full variable domain: AAGVIQSPRHLIKEKRETATLKCYPIPRHDTVYWYQQGPGQDPQFLISFYEKMQSDKGSIPDRFSAQQFSDYHSELNMSSLELGDSALYFCASSITGQGYNEQFFGPGTRLTVL.